The 23 T cell receptor beta chains below all came from one sample that was sequenced in a study of breast tumors, draining lymph nodes, adjacent tissues. Using its own MiXCR run on the multiplex PCR reads, TCRdb lists one record per CDR3 protein. Of 14,000 to 15,000 distinct CDR3 sequences in the sample, more than 40% are singletons; the top ten hold roughly 28%. Sequenced input: tumor-adjacent breast tissue. The receptors originated from a female donor with breast cancer. Some clones in this sample may be carry-over from other donors' samples.

This clonotype was picked up many times. The chain combines TRBV6-1 with TRBJ1-2; 7 bases are a match to TRBD1. The CDR3 consists of 13 residues. Germline CDR1 MNHNS, CDR2 SASEGT. After removal of 8 bases from V and 4 bases from J, the junction contained 7 bases not matched to a gene. This chain's CDR3 is CASVTGHGYGYTF. CDR3 nucleotide sequence: TGTGCCAGCGTGACAGGGCACGGCTATGGCTACACCTTC.

The chain employs TRBV20-1 and TRBJ1-1; no reliable D call. The germline V gene has CDR1 DFQATT and CDR2 SNEGSKA (reference sequence). The CDR3 is made up of 11 amino acids. Trimming took 6 bases from V and 7 from J, leaving 12 bases between them. This CDR3 reads CSALPWREAFF. The CDR3 region has the DNA TGCAGTGCCCTTCCTTGGCGTGAAGCTTTCTTT.

Note on this clonotype: A much larger clone differs from this one at a single base, so this may be a read error. The chain employs TRBV11-2 and TRBJ2-5, with D uncertain. CDR1 is SGHAT, CDR2 FQNNGV, per germline. The CDR3 length is 13 residues. V gave up 0 bases and J gave up 7 bases, with 9 bases separating them. CDR3 amino acids: CASSLEPEATQYF. As DNA, the CDR3 is TGTGCCAGCAGCTTAGAACCTGAAGCGACCCAGTACTTC.

This chain uses TRBV20-1 with TRBJ1-5, with D possibly TRBD1 on 5 matching bases. Germline-derived CDR1 and CDR2 are DFQATT and SNEGSKA (reference sequence). There are 13 residues in the CDR3. V lost 6 bases and J 5 bases, leaving 14 bases between the germline ends. This CDR3 is CSASRQGDQPQHF. The CDR3 nucleotides read TGCAGTGCCAGCAGGCAGGGAGATCAGCCCCAGCATTTT.

This clonotype is medium-sized (0.01 to 0.1%) by share. This rearrangement joins TRBV7-6 to TRBJ1-2; 10 bases are shared with TRBD1. The junction had 12 bases not matched to a gene; V was cut back by 7 bases and J by 4 bases. CDR1 and CDR2 (germline): SGHVS, FNYEAQ. This CDR3 is built from 16 residues. The CDR3 loop reads CASIKIRDRGSYGYTF. DNA of the CDR3: TGTGCCAGCATTAAAATTCGGGACAGGGGAAGCTATGGCTACACCTTC.

This clonotype was recorded many times. The chain combines TRBV20-1 with TRBJ2-3; D is perhaps TRBD1 or TRBD2 (5 bases each). Per the germline V gene, CDR1 is DFQATT and CDR2 is SNEGSKA (reference sequence). This CDR3 contains 14 residues. Trimming took off 6 bases at V and 0 bases at J, with 13 bases between the two ends. CDR3 DNA: TGCAGTGCGCCCGGGACGGTGAGCACAGATACGCAGTATTTT. It translates to CSAPGTVSTDTQYF.

This clonotype was recorded at least ten times. V and J are TRBV20-1 and TRBJ1-2; D gene ambiguous. Trimming cost V 0 bases and J 0 bases, with 11 bases left between them. In germline, CDR1 is DFQATT, CDR2 SNEGSKA (reference sequence). The CDR3 runs 15 residues. The CDR3 is CSARDVTGTNYGYTF. Written as DNA, the CDR3 is TGCAGTGCTAGAGATGTGACGGGAACTAACTATGGCTACACCTTC.

This clonotype is medium-sized within its sample. The rearrangement joins TRBV20-1 to TRBJ2-5, with 8 positions matching TRBD2. The germline V gene has CDR1 DFQATT and CDR2 SNEGSKA (reference sequence). This CDR3 spans 15 amino acids. Unmatched junction bases numbered 6, after V lost 2 bases and J lost 1 base. The CDR3 bases are TGCAGTGCTAGACCCGTAGCGGGGTTCCAAGAGACCCAGTACTTC. It codes for CSARPVAGFQETQYF.

This clonotype was observed many times. The chain has TRBV24-1 and TRBJ1-2, with D possibly TRBD1 on 5 matching bases. Trimming took 10 bases from V and 10 from J, leaving 21 bases between them. Germline V lookup: CDR1 KGHDR, CDR2 SFDVKD. This CDR3 contains 13 residues. CDR3 coding DNA: TGTGCCACTGCGGGACTCACGGAAGAGGACTACACCTTC. Its translation is CATAGLTEEDYTF.

This clonotype was observed many times. The chain joins TRBV5-6 to TRBJ2-1, with 8 bases identical to TRBD1. The germline gives CDR1 SGHDT, CDR2 YYEEEE. The CDR3 consists of 15 residues. With 4 bases clipped from V and 3 bases from J, the junction kept 6 bases outside the gene matches. The CDR3 here is CASSQTGVLYNEQFF. In DNA form, the CDR3 reads TGTGCCAGCAGCCAGACAGGGGTCCTCTACAATGAGCAGTTCTTC.

This clonotype was observed once. The chain employs TRBV4-1 and TRBJ2-1; 7 bases fit TRBD2. Germline V lookup: CDR1 MGHRA, CDR2 YSYEKL. The CDR3 extends over 14 amino acids. V lost 5 bases, J lost 5 bases, and 6 bases stayed unmatched. Here the CDR3 reads CASSWRERDNEQFF. CDR3 in DNA: TGCGCCAGCAGCTGGCGGGAGAGGGACAATGAGCAGTTCTTC.

This clonotype was counted many times. V and J are TRBV6-5 and TRBJ2-7; TRBD1 matches 8 bases. The CDR3 contains 14 residues. CDR1 is MNHEY, CDR2 SVGAGI, per germline. J was trimmed by 2 bases and V by 6 bases; bases with no gene match: 6. CDR3 coding DNA: TGTGCCAGCAGGCCCGGGACAGGTGCCTACGAGCAGTACTTC. This sequence encodes CASRPGTGAYEQYF.

This clonotype appeared many times. A much more abundant neighbour one base away suggests this may be a read error. Here the CDR3 DNA reads TGCAGTGCTAGTGGCCTGTCTACTTCAGCTACGCAGTATTTT. Protein product: CSASGLSTSATQYF. V gene TRBV20-1 combines with J gene TRBJ2-3; D not resolved. Trimming stripped 3 bases from V and 8 bases from J, with 18 bases between. Germline CDR1 DFQATT, CDR2 SNEGSKA (reference sequence). The CDR3 runs 14 residues.

V and J are TRBV5-8 and TRBJ2-7; 11 nucleotides match TRBD1. CDR1 SGHTS and CDR2 YDEGEE come from the germline V gene. The V gene end was trimmed by 4 bases and the J gene end by 7 bases; junction bases not matched to a gene: 7. The CDR3 is 14 residues long. In nucleotides, the CDR3 is TGTGCCAGCAGCATCGGACAGGGGGCGCGGGAGCAGTACTTC. Translated: CASSIGQGAREQYF.

This clonotype has ten or more counts. V and J are TRBV20-1 and TRBJ2-5; 10 bases are a match to TRBD2. The CDR3 loop spans 16 amino acids. V shed 6 bases and J 4 bases; nucleotides not matched to a gene: 14. Germline V gene sequence: CDR1 DFQATT, CDR2 SNEGSKA (reference sequence). The CDR3 DNA is TGCAGTGCCGACCCCATGGCTAGCGGGGGACGAGAGACCCAGTACTTC. Translation: CSADPMASGGRETQYF.

This clonotype occurred many times. The CDR3 DNA sequence: TGTGCCAGCAGCCAAGATCTTAGGTTTACCACAGATACGCAGTATTTT. It translates to CASSQDLRFTTDTQYF. This chain uses TRBV3-1 with TRBJ2-3; no firm D call. Trimming pared 0 bases from V and 2 bases from J, leaving 12 bases between. CDR1 LGHDT and CDR2 YNNKEL come from the germline V gene (reference sequence). The CDR3 totals 16 residues.

This clonotype was seen a handful of times. The chain has TRBV15 and TRBJ2-1; weak D call: TRBD1 (6 bases). Germline V lookup: CDR1 LNHNV, CDR2 YYDKDF (reference sequence). V shed 4 bases and J shed 1 base, with 17 bases lying between them. This CDR3 spans 17 amino acids. CDR3 nucleotides: TGTGCCACCAGCACGAGCCAGACAGGTCCGTCCTACAATGAGCAGTTCTTC. The encoded protein is CATSTSQTGPSYNEQFF.

The chain joins TRBV7-3 to TRBJ2-3, with TRBD2 matching 11 bases. V shed 2 bases and J 4 bases; nucleotides not matched to a gene: 5. CDR1 SGHTA and CDR2 FQGTGA come from the germline V gene. The CDR3 contains 16 residues. CDR3 bases: TGTGCCAGCAGCTTATCGGTAGCGGGAGGGCCAGATACGCAGTATTTT. It specifies CASSLSVAGGPDTQYF. Using reference TRBV7-3 and TRBJ2-3 for the parts outside the CDR3, the full variable domain is GAGVSQTPSNKVTEKGKYVELRCDPISGHTALYWYRQSLGQGPEFLIYFQGTGAADDSGLPNDRFFAVRPEGSVSTLKIQRTERGDSAVYLCASSLSVAGGPDTQYFGPGTRLTVL.

Remarks on this clonotype: Likely a read error: the CDR3 ends without its conserved phenylalanine or tryptophan. The DNA is left out, because the CDR3 cannot be placed on it with certainty; the CDR3 is given as TCRdb lists it. The chain employs TRBV7-9 and TRBJ2-3; the table's D call TRBD2 went unverified against the DNA. The CDR3 sequence runs 16 residues, both termini included. Germline lookup yields CDR1 SEHNR and CDR2 FQNEAQ (reference sequence). Here the CDR3 reads CASSNRPVSGRAPPIN.

In its sample, this clonotype is medium-sized (0.01 to 0.1%). The V and J genes are TRBV2 and TRBJ2-5; 11 bases are shared with TRBD1. J gave up 4 bases and V 5 bases, and 3 bases lay outside the gene matches. The CDR3 loop spans 14 amino acids. Germline loops: CDR1 SNHLY, CDR2 FYNNEI. CDR3 nucleotide sequence: TGTGCCAGCAGTAAGGGACAGGGGGTAGAGACCCAGTACTTC. Protein product: CASSKGQGVETQYF.

By sample fraction, this clonotype is medium-sized. The rearrangement links TRBV7-8 to TRBJ2-7; weak D call: TRBD2 (5 bases). CDR1 and CDR2 (germline): SGHVS, FQNEAQ. Deletions cut 1 base from V and 6 bases from J, with 7 bases between. The CDR3 contains 12 residues. The CDR3 region has the DNA TGTGCCAGCAGCTTAGACCGGGGCGAGCAGTACTTC. This encodes CASSLDRGEQYF.

This clonotype occurred many times. The gene calls are TRBV7-9 and TRBJ1-5; maybe TRBD1 (6 bases). The CDR3 consists of 18 residues. Germline V gene sequence: CDR1 SEHNR, CDR2 FQNEAQ (reference sequence). The V gene lost 1 base and the J gene lost 3 bases, with 19 bases spanning the gap. The CDR3 spells CASSLGTGSGWANQPQHF. The CDR3 DNA follows: TGTGCCAGCAGCTTAGGAACAGGGAGCGGTTGGGCCAATCAGCCCCAGCATTTT.

This chain connects TRBV14 to TRBJ2-1; 7 nucleotides align to TRBD1. From germline, CDR1 is SGHDN and CDR2 FVKESK. V lost 4 bases, J lost 9 bases, and 3 bases stayed unmatched. The CDR3 covers 12 residues. The CDR3 loop reads CASSRQGVEQFF. The CDR3 nucleotides read TGTGCCAGCAGCCGACAGGGAGTTGAGCAGTTCTTC.